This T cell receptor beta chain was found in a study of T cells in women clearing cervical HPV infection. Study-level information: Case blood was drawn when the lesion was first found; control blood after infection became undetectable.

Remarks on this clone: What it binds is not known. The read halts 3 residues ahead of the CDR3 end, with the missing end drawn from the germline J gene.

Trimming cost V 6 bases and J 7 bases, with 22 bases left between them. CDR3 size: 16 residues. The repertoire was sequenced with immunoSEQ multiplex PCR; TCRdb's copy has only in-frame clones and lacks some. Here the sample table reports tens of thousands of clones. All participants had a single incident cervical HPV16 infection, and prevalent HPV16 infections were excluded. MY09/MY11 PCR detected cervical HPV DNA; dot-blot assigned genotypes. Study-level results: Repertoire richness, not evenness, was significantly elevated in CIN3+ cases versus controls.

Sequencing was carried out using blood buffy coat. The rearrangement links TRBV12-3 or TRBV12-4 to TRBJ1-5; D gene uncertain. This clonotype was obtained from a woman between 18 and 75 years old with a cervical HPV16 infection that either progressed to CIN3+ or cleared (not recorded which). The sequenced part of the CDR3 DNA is TGTGCCAGCAGGTCAACCGCACGGGGAACGAGCCAGCCC. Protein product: CASRSTARGTSQP. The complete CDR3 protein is CASRSTARGTSQPQHF.